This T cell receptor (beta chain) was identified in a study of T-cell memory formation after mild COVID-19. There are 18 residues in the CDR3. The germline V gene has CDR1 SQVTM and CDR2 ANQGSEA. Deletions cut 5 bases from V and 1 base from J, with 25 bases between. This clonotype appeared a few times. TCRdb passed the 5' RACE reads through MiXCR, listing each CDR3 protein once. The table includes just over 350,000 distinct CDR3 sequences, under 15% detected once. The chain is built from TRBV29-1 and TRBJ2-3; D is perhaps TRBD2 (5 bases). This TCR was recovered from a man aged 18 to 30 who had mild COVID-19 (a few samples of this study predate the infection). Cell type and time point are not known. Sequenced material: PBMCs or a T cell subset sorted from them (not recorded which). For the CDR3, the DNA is TGCAGCGTTCCTTATCGGCCGAGGTCCGGAGGTGGCACAGATACGCAGTATTTT. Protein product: CSVPYRPRSGGGTDTQYF.